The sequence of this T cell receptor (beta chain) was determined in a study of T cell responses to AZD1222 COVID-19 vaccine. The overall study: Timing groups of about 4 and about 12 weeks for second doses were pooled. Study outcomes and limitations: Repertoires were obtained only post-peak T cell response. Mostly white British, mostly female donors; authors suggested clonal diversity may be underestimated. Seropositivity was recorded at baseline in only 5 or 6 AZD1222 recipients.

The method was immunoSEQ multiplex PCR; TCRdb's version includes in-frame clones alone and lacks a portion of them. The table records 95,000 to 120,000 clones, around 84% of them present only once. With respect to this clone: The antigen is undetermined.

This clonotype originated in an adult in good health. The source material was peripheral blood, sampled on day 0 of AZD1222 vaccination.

The CDR3 protein is CASSSGQVSNEQFF. CDR3 nucleotide sequence: TGTGCCAGCAGTTCCGGACAGGTCTCCAATGAGCAGTTCTTC. J is TRBJ2-1 and V is TRBV27; 7 bases agree with TRBD1. The J segment lost 6 bases and the V segment lost 4 bases, leaving 6 bases of the junction unmatched. This CDR3 has 14 residues. Per the germline V gene, CDR1 is MNHEY and CDR2 is SMNVEV (reference sequence).